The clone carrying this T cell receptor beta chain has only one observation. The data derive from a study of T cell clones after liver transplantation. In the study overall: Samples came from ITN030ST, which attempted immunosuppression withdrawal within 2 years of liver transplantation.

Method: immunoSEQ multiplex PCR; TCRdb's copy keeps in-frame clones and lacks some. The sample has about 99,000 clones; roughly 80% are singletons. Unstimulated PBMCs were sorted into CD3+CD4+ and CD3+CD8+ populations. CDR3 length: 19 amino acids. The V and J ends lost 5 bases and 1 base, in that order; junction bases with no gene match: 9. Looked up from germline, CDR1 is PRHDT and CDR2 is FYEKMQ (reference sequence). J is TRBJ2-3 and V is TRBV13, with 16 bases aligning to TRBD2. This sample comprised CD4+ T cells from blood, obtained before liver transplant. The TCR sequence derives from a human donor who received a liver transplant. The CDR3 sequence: CASSRPGTSGGAGTDTQYF. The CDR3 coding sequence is TGTGCCAGCAGCAGACCAGGGACTAGCGGGGGGGCCGGCACAGATACGCAGTATTTT.